These 8 T cell receptor beta chains came from one sample sequenced in a study of T cell repertoires in cytomegalovirus infection. Their antigens remain unidentified. One entry per CDR3 protein results from TCRdb running MiXCR on the reads. The sample lists some 560,000 distinct CDR3 sequences; just under 40% were seen once. Sequenced here: cultured PBMCs, sampled from culture after CMV antigen stimulation. These receptors were collected from a human donor in good health (CMV status not recorded). Some clones in this sample may be carry-over from other donors' samples.

There are a few counts of this clonotype. The CDR3 nucleotides are TGTGCCATCAGTGGTGGGCAGTCCAGCACAGATACGCAGTATTTT. Translation gives CAISGGQSSTDTQYF. This sequence joins TRBV10-3 and TRBJ2-3; D gene uncertain. The germline V gene encodes CDR1 ENHRY and CDR2 SYGVKD. The CDR3 has 15 amino acids. V lost 4 bases and J lost 0, with 11 bases in between.

The chain's CDR3 is CASSPRVAGGPDEQFF. CDR3 nucleotide sequence: TGTGCCAGTAGTCCCCGGGTAGCGGGAGGGCCAGATGAGCAGTTCTTC. V is TRBV19 and J is TRBJ2-1; 11 bases align to TRBD2. The germline V gene has CDR1 LNHDA and CDR2 SQIVND (reference sequence). This CDR3 is 16 amino acids long. V lost 5 bases to trimming and J lost 8 bases; unmatched junction nucleotides: 11.

This clonotype occurred a few times. The chain links TRBV4-1 to TRBJ2-1; D may be TRBD2 (5 bases). Per the germline V gene, CDR1 is MGHRA and CDR2 is YSYEKL. The CDR3 extends over 15 amino acids. V gave up 1 base and J gave up 2 bases, with 9 bases separating them. The CDR3 region has the DNA TGCGCCAGCAGCCAAGTCGGGATTCCCTACAATGAGCAGTTCTTC. Encoded protein: CASSQVGIPYNEQFF.

This clonotype was seen more than once but under ten times. The chain recombines TRBV7-9 with TRBJ2-1; TRBD2 aligns across 14 bases. The CDR3 runs to 21 residues. Germline-derived CDR1 and CDR2 are SEHNR and FQNEAQ (reference sequence). V lost 5 bases to trimming and J lost 3 bases; unmatched junction nucleotides: 18. Here the CDR3 reads CASSLNRRGLGLAGGYNEQFF. The CDR3 DNA follows: TGTGCCAGCAGCCTCAATCGGAGGGGGCTTGGACTAGCGGGGGGCTACAATGAGCAGTTCTTC.

The chain joins TRBV12-5 to TRBJ2-3; TRBD2 matches at 8 bases. The germline V gene encodes CDR1 LGHNT and CDR2 FRNRAP. The CDR3 has 13 amino acids. The junction had 13 bases not matched to a gene; V was cut back by 5 bases and J by 15 bases. The CDR3 DNA reads TGTGCTAGTGGTATCCTCACTAGCGGACCCCCTTATTTT. Its protein product is CASGILTSGPPYF.

The CDR3 is CASSHLGQGAYNEQFF. The DNA of the CDR3 is TGTGCCAGCAGCCATTTAGGACAGGGGGCATACAATGAGCAGTTCTTC. The chain couples TRBV3-1 to TRBJ2-1; 11 bases map to TRBD1. The germline V gene encodes CDR1 LGHDT and CDR2 YNNKEL (reference sequence). The V gene end was trimmed by 3 bases and the J gene end by 4 bases; junction bases not matched to a gene: 5. CDR3 length equals 16 residues.

The rearrangement uses TRBV7-4 and TRBJ2-1; TRBD2 matches 10 bases. Germline V gives CDR1 SGHVT, CDR2 SQSDAQ. V shed 5 bases, J shed 4 bases, and the junction held 17 bases outside the gene matches. This CDR3 region has 19 residues. This CDR3 is CASSAGGAGGLTPYNEQFF. For the CDR3, the DNA is TGTGCCAGCAGCGCGGGGGGAGCGGGGGGGTTGACCCCATACAATGAGCAGTTCTTC.

The chain recombines TRBV6-6 with TRBJ2-7, with TRBD1 matching 7 bases. CDR1 is MNHNY and CDR2 is SVGAGI in the germline V gene (reference sequence). V dropped 7 bases and J dropped 6; count of bases not matched to a gene: 6. The CDR3 spans 12 residues. In nucleotides, the CDR3 is TGTGCCAGCAACAGGGGTCGCCGCGAGCAGTACTTC. The encoded protein is CASNRGRREQYF.